This T cell receptor (beta chain) was retrieved from a study of post-analysis software for immune sequencing data. Germline CDR1 reads DFQATT; CDR2 reads SNEGSKA (reference sequence). The CDR3 has 16 amino acids. J lost 4 bases, V lost 6 bases, and 8 bases had no gene match. Built from TCR beta cDNA, the libraries had unique molecular identifiers in them. TCRdb passed the PCR reads through MiXCR, listing each CDR3 protein once. This sample has around 710,000 distinct CDR3 sequences, with around 46% found just once. This clonotype was counted only a few times. Its antigen is not known. Broader study findings: Patients had higher frequencies than controls of roughly 5 TRBV segments, including TRBV5-6, TRBV5-1 and TRBV20-1.

The chain carries TRBV20-1 and TRBJ2-6, with TRBD2 matching 11 bases. The sequencing sample was made of blood. The clonotype originates from a girl aged 5 to 17 with multiple sclerosis. The CDR3 nucleotides are TGCAGTGCCCTTAGCGGGAGGGCCATAGGGGCCAACGTCCTGACTTTC. Its protein is CSALSGRAIGANVLTF.